The T cell receptor beta chain described here comes from a study of T cell clones after liver transplantation. Study at large: HCV positivity affected three of eight recipients; the rest lacked autoimmune or viral indications. Tolerance: complete withdrawal held at least one year, liver enzymes staying within twice normal.

There are a few counts of this clone. Its antigen remains unknown. The protocol was immunoSEQ multiplex PCR, while the TCRdb copy is restricted to in-frame clones and leaves out a portion. The sample carries some 60,000 clones, 71% recorded once. Findings and caveats of the study: In a couple of subjects, few donor cells limited the measurable donor-reactive repertoire.

In germline, CDR1 is MNHEY, CDR2 SVGAGI. The CDR3 is 15 amino acids. The germline V and J ends were trimmed by 7 bases and 3 bases, with 15 bases remaining between them. Sequences were derived from CD4+ T cells from blood, sampled before liver transplant. This sequence was found in a human donor who received a liver transplant. The chain is built from TRBV6-5 and TRBJ2-2, with D possibly matching TRBD1 (6 bases). The CDR3 DNA follows: TGTGCCAGCAAACAGGGACCTCAGGACACCGGGGAGCTGTTTTTT. Protein: CASKQGPQDTGELFF.